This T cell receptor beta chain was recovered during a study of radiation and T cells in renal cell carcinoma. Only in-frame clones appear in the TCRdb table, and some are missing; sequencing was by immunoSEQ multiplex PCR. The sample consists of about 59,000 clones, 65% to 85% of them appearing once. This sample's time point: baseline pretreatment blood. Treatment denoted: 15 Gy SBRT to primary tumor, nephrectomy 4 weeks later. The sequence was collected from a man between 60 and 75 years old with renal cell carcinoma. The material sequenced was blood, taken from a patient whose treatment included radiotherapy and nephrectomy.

The CDR3 region is CASSYVSGKETQYF. CDR3 DNA: TGTGCCAGCTCCTACGTAAGCGGTAAAGAGACCCAGTACTTC. The chain couples TRBV18 to TRBJ2-5, with D possibly being TRBD2 (5 bases). The CDR3 totals 14 residues. Trimming shortened V by 6 bases and J by 3 bases, and 14 bases separated the two germline ends. Germline assignment: CDR1 KGHSH and CDR2 LQKENI.